This TCR beta chain came from a study of lymphopenia after photon versus proton radiotherapy. Trimming pared 4 bases from V and 0 bases from J, leaving 7 bases between. CDR1 and CDR2 (germline): SGHTA, FQGNSA. The CDR3 spans 13 residues. TCRdb's copy holds only in-frame clones and misses some; the assay was immunoSEQ multiplex PCR. The sample gives tens of thousands of clones, 83% of which show up once; around 30% is in the top ten. The source is a man aged 50 to 59 with gastric cancer. The chain uses TRBV7-2 and TRBJ2-7; D remains unclear. The starting material was peripheral blood, obtained from a patient treated with photon-based radiotherapy. CDR3 loop: CASSSRISYEQYF. Here the CDR3 DNA reads TGTGCCAGCAGCTCTCGGATCTCCTACGAGCAGTACTTC.